Below, 29 T cell receptor beta chains from the same sample are listed, as sequenced in a study of regulatory T cells in long-lasting Graves disease. Time point described: newly diagnosed GD, antithyroid drugs for less than 3 months. The TCR library used RNA extracted from PBMCs. The authors built TCR beta libraries using iRepertoire HTBI primers and Arm-PCR of CDR3 regions. TCRdb reanalysed the multiplex PCR reads using MiXCR and keeps one entry per CDR3 protein. The table includes about 200,000 distinct CDR3 sequences, approximately 18% detected once. This sample also appeared in a second study, on T cells in Graves' hyperthyroidism and ophthalmopathy.

Specimen: peripheral blood mononuclear cells (PBMCs), collected at new diagnosis, from a patient treated with antithyroid drugs. These receptors came from a woman under 40 with Graves disease.

In its sample, this clonotype was seen many times. The chain joins TRBV10-1 to TRBJ1-5; tentatively, D is TRBD1 (5 bases). The germline gives CDR1 WNHNN, CDR2 SYGVQD (reference sequence). This CDR3 comprises 16 residues. V lost 4 bases and J 4 bases, leaving 17 bases between the germline ends. CDR3 sequence reads: CASSGRDQKGNQPQHF. The CDR3 DNA is TGCGCCAGCAGTGGCCGGGACCAAAAAGGGAATCAGCCCCAGCATTTT.

V usage is TRBV7-8 and J usage is TRBJ2-2, with 7 nucleotides matching TRBD1. The CDR3 has 14 amino acids. The junction had 5 bases not matched to a gene; V was cut back by 5 bases and J by 5 bases. Germline-derived CDR1 and CDR2 are SGHVS and FQNEAQ. The CDR3 is CASSTGQVTGELFF. In nucleotides, the CDR3 is TGTGCCAGCAGCACCGGACAGGTTACCGGGGAGCTGTTTTTT.

The CDR3 sequence is CASSEDRGVTDTQYF. Here the CDR3 DNA reads TGTGCCAGCAGCGAGGACAGGGGTGTCACAGATACGCAGTATTTT. The V and J genes are TRBV11-2 and TRBJ2-3; 9 bases align to TRBD1. This CDR3 is built from 15 residues. Germline-derived CDR1 and CDR2 are SGHAT and FQNNGV. J gave up 2 bases and V 5 bases, and 5 bases lay outside the gene matches.

This clonotype has at least ten counts. The gene calls are TRBV5-6 and TRBJ1-5, with a tentative D call TRBD1 (5 bases). V lost 2 bases to trimming and J lost 6 bases, with 12 bases between them. Germline values: CDR1 SGHDT, CDR2 YYEEEE. The CDR3 length is 14 residues. CDR3 DNA sequence: TGTGCCAGCAGCTTAAAAGGGGAAGGTCAGCCCCAGCATTTT. Its translation: CASSLKGEGQPQHF.

This clonotype showed up many times. The chain has TRBV2 and TRBJ2-3; 12 positions agree with TRBD2. Germline V lookup: CDR1 SNHLY, CDR2 FYNNEI. J gave up 6 bases and V 5 bases, and 6 bases lay outside the gene matches. CDR3 length: 15 residues. CDR3 sequence: CASSKLAGGADTQYF. In DNA, the CDR3 is TGTGCCAGCAGTAAACTAGCGGGGGGTGCGGATACGCAGTATTTT.

This clonotype was recorded many times. J is TRBJ1-3 and V is TRBV2; D gene ambiguous. The CDR3 runs 16 residues. Germline V gene data show CDR1 as SNHLY and CDR2 as FYNNEI. The germline V and J ends were trimmed by 6 bases and 4 bases, with 19 bases remaining between them. CDR3 protein: CASRDRTAVGGNTIYF. In DNA, the CDR3 is TGTGCCAGCAGGGACCGGACCGCTGTGGGAGGAAACACCATATATTTT.

Many counts were recorded for this clonotype. The V call is TRBV3-1, the J call TRBJ2-1; the match to TRBD2 covers 11 bases. V lost 4 bases to trimming and J lost 7 bases; unmatched junction nucleotides: 15. Germline V gene data show CDR1 as LGHDT and CDR2 as YNNKEL (reference sequence). This CDR3 has 18 residues. Here the CDR3 DNA reads TGTGCCAGCAGCCGACGAGGGACTAGCGGCCAGCCCCAAAATGAGCAGTTCTTC. Its translation: CASSRRGTSGQPQNEQFF.

This clonotype appeared many times. The genes are TRBV30 and TRBJ2-3, with D unclear. The ends were cut back, 4 bases at V and 0 bases at J, with 11 bases in the middle. The germline gives CDR1 GTSNPN, CDR2 SVGIG (reference sequence). The CDR3 runs to 14 residues. The CDR3 is CAWKVGPSTDTQYF. The CDR3 DNA reads TGTGCCTGGAAAGTCGGCCCGAGCACAGATACGCAGTATTTT.

This clonotype has ten or more counts. The chain has TRBV12-3 or TRBV12-4 and TRBJ1-2; 10 bases are shared with TRBD1. The CDR3 consists of 16 residues. V lost 1 base to trimming and J lost 8 bases; unmatched junction nucleotides: 10. The CDR3 reads CASSLEVGGQGIGYTF. DNA for the CDR3: TGTGCCAGCAGTTTAGAGGTCGGGGGACAGGGGATCGGCTACACCTTC.

The V and J genes are TRBV19 and TRBJ1-5; 7 nucleotides line up with TRBD1. The V gene's germline CDR1 is LNHDA and CDR2 SQIVND (reference sequence). V shed 4 bases, J shed 7 bases, and the junction held 7 bases outside the gene matches. The CDR3 runs 14 residues. Here the CDR3 DNA reads TGTGCCAGTAGTAACCCGACCAGGGGGCAGCCCCAGCATTTT. It encodes CASSNPTRGQPQHF.

This clonotype appeared many times. A much more abundant neighbour one base away suggests this may be a read error. The gene calls are TRBV7-8 and TRBJ2-5; D remains unclear. Germline CDR1 SGHVS, CDR2 FQNEAQ. V shed 1 base and J shed 3 bases, with 12 bases lying between them. The CDR3 runs to 15 residues. CDR3 coding DNA: TGTGCCAGCAGCTTAGGGGCAGGAAAGGAAGAGACCCAGTACTTC. Its translation: CASSLGAGKEETQYF.

This clonotype came up many times. The chain recombines TRBV6-2 or TRBV6-3 with TRBJ2-7, with 8 bases lining up with TRBD1. CDR3 size: 15 residues. V was clipped by 0 bases and J by 5 bases; unmatched bases: 6. The germline V gene has CDR1 MNHEY and CDR2 SVGEGT. CDR3 region: CASSYSTARGHEQYF. As DNA, the CDR3 is TGTGCCAGCAGTTACTCGACTGCCAGGGGGCACGAGCAGTACTTC.

This clonotype was counted at least ten times. The J gene is TRBJ1-5, the V gene TRBV3-1; 9 nucleotides line up with TRBD1. The trim removed 4 bases at V and 2 bases at J, leaving 9 bases unmatched. Germline lookup yields CDR1 LGHDT and CDR2 YNNKEL (reference sequence). This CDR3 is 17 amino acids long. CDR3 loop: CASSPGQGGCGNQPQHF. The DNA for the CDR3 is TGTGCCAGCAGCCCGGGACAGGGAGGATGCGGCAATCAGCCCCAGCATTTT.

This clonotype was recorded at least ten times. This chain uses TRBV30 with TRBJ1-3; the D gene is possibly TRBD1 (6 bases). The V end was cut by 3 bases, the J end by 0 bases, with 12 bases between. Germline V gene data show CDR1 as GTSNPN and CDR2 as SVGIG (reference sequence). CDR3 size: 15 residues. In DNA form, the CDR3 reads TGTGCCTGGAGCCCAGGACAGTCCTCTGGAAACACCATATATTTT. It yields the protein CAWSPGQSSGNTIYF.

This clonotype was counted a few times. This chain connects TRBV9 to TRBJ1-4; D gene unclear. In germline, CDR1 is SGDLS, CDR2 YYNGEE. V lost 0 bases and J 3 bases, leaving 12 bases between the germline ends. The CDR3 has 16 residues. The CDR3 coding sequence is TGTGCCAGCAGCGTAGCTGCTGAGGTCCCTAATGAAAAACTGTTTTTT. It codes for CASSVAAEVPNEKLFF.

This chain links TRBV30 with TRBJ2-1; TRBD2 agrees at 14 bases. J gave up 8 bases and V 4 bases, and 10 bases lay outside the gene matches. This CDR3 has 16 amino acids. Germline V gene data show CDR1 as GTSNPN and CDR2 as SVGIG (reference sequence). The CDR3 region has the DNA TGTGCCTGGACTCCCCTCGGGACTAGCGGGGGATATGAGCAGTTCTTC. The encoded protein is CAWTPLGTSGGYEQFF.

Concerning this clonotype: This sequence is one base from a far larger clone and is likely a read error. The chain recombines TRBV12-3 or TRBV12-4 with TRBJ2-7; D unclear. This CDR3 spans 14 amino acids. V was shortened by 5 bases and J by 1 base, with 12 bases between the two germline ends. The CDR3 spells CASSDISGSYEQYF. CDR3 in DNA: TGTGCCAGCAGTGATATTTCAGGATCCTACGAGCAGTACTTC.

There are many counts of this clonotype. V gene TRBV30 combines with J gene TRBJ2-7; D gene uncertain. Looked up from germline, CDR1 is GTSNPN and CDR2 is SVGIG (reference sequence). The CDR3 has 14 residues. Deletions cut 1 base from V and 6 bases from J, with 16 bases between. The CDR3 reads CAWSGIRASGEQYF. CDR3 sequence (DNA): TGTGCCTGGAGTGGGATTAGGGCGTCGGGCGAGCAGTACTTC.

Comments on this clonotype: A much larger clone differs from this one at a single base, so this may be a read error. The chain links TRBV11-3 to TRBJ2-5; D perhaps matches TRBD1 (6 bases). The CDR3 spans 15 residues. The germline V gene encodes CDR1 SGHNT and CDR2 YENEEA. The CDR3 DNA sequence: TGTGCCAGCAGCTTCGGACAGTCTTCCTCAGAGGCCCAGTACTTC. Translation gives CASSFGQSSSEAQYF.

In nucleotides, the CDR3 is TGTGCCAGCAGTTTTCTGGACAGGGCCCACACTGAAGCTTTCTTT. This encodes CASSFLDRAHTEAFF. The gene calls are TRBV12-3 or TRBV12-4 and TRBJ1-1, with 8 bases fitting TRBD1. There are 15 residues in the CDR3. J was trimmed by 3 bases and V by 3 bases; bases with no gene match: 6.

V usage is TRBV19 and J usage is TRBJ1-1; no clear D. This CDR3 has 12 amino acids. Germline CDR1 reads LNHDA; CDR2 reads SQIVND (reference sequence). Trimming took 4 bases from V and 3 from J, leaving 6 bases between them. In DNA form, the CDR3 reads TGTGCCAGTAGTACAGAAGACACTGAAGCTTTCTTT. This gives the protein CASSTEDTEAFF.

This clonotype came up a few times. This may be a read error: a much more frequent sequence differs by one nucleotide. The chain's CDR3 is CASSLGGLAVRGYGQYF. The CDR3 DNA reads as TGTGCCAGCAGTTTGGGAGGACTAGCGGTTAGAGGCTACGGGCAGTACTTC. This sequence joins TRBV12-3 or TRBV12-4 and TRBJ2-7; 10 bases are a match to TRBD2. The CDR3 runs to 17 residues.

This clonotype was seen once. The chain is built from TRBV2 and TRBJ1-1, with TRBD1 identical over 9 bases. The CDR3 has 14 amino acids. Germline CDR1 reads SNHLY; CDR2 reads FYNNEI. Unmatched junction bases numbered 7, after V lost 8 bases and J lost 3 bases. DNA of the CDR3: TGTGCCAGCCACGGGGACAGGGACGACACTGAAGCTTTCTTT. Amino acids: CASHGDRDDTEAFF. The full variable domain, its missing parts supplied by reference TRBV2 and TRBJ1-1, is EPEVTQTPSHQVTQMGQEVILRCVPISNHLYFYWYRQILGQKVEFLVSFYNNEISEKSEIFDDQFSVERPDGSNFTLKIRSTKLEDSAMYFCASHGDRDDTEAFFGQGTRLTVV.

This clonotype showed up just a few times. Since a much larger clone is just one base distant, this may be a read error. The rearrangement links TRBV6-5 to TRBJ2-1, with 9 bases aligning to TRBD2. In germline, CDR1 is MNHEY, CDR2 SVGAGI. The CDR3 runs to 16 residues. The CDR3 here is CASSYASGNSVNEQSF. CDR3 nucleotide sequence: TGTGCCAGCAGTTACGCTAGCGGGAATAGCGTCAATGAGCAGTCCTTC.

The table lists this clonotype with a few counts. The CDR3 protein is CASSLAPELGQETQYF. The CDR3 nucleotides are TGCGCCAGCAGCTTGGCTCCGGAGCTGGGGCAAGAGACCCAGTACTTC. The rearrangement uses TRBV5-1 and TRBJ2-5; D is unclear. Germline V CDR1 and CDR2: SGHRS, YFSETQ. This CDR3 has 16 residues. V gave up 0 bases and J gave up 2 bases, with 14 bases separating them.

Many counts were recorded for this clonotype. This rearrangement joins TRBV11-2 to TRBJ2-2; a weak D match, TRBD1 (5 bases). Germline CDR1 and CDR2: SGHAT and FQNNGV. This CDR3 region has 15 residues. The germline V and J ends were trimmed by 3 bases and 3 bases, with 11 bases remaining between them. The CDR3 is CASSLQGRDTGELFF. The CDR3 DNA reads TGTGCCAGCAGCTTGCAGGGAAGAGACACCGGGGAGCTGTTTTTT.

In this sample, this clonotype turned up many times. The genes are TRBV9 and TRBJ1-2; D is unresolved. The CDR3 extends over 14 amino acids. The V gene's germline CDR1 is SGDLS and CDR2 YYNGEE. V gave up 4 bases and J gave up 9 bases, with 19 bases separating them. The CDR3 nucleotides read TGTGCCAGCAGCCCGAGCCCGAGGTCCTCGAGCTACACCTTC. It codes for CASSPSPRSSSYTF.

In this sample, this clonotype turned up many times. V and J are TRBV6-1 and TRBJ1-5; 9 nucleotides match TRBD1. Unmatched junction bases numbered 6, after V lost 6 bases and J lost 0 bases. This CDR3 contains 16 residues. Per germline, CDR1 MNHNS and CDR2 SASEGT. DNA of the CDR3: TGTGCCAGCAGACGGACAGGGGTCGATAGCAATCAGCCCCAGCATTTT. Translating gives CASRRTGVDSNQPQHF.

The J gene is TRBJ2-5, the V gene TRBV28; 7 nucleotides line up with TRBD1. V lost 7 bases to trimming and J lost 5 bases; unmatched junction nucleotides: 13. Germline values: CDR1 MDHEN, CDR2 SYDVKM. The CDR3 has 15 amino acids. CDR3 coding DNA: TGTGCCAGCACTTCGCTCCGGACAGGCTCGGAGACCCAGTACTTC. Translation gives CASTSLRTGSETQYF.